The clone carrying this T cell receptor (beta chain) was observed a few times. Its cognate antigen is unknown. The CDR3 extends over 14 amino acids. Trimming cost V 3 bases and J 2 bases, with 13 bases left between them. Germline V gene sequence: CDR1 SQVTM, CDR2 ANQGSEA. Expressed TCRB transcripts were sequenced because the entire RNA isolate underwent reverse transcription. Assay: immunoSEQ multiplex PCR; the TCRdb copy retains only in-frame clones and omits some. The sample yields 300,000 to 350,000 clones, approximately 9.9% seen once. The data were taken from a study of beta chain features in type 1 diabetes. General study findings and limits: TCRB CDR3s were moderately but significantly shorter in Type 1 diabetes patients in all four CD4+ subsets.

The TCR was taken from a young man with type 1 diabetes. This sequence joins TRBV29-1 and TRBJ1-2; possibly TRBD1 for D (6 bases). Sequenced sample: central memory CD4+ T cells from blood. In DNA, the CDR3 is TGCAGCGTTGAGTGGCAGGGGCGGAACTATGGCTACACCTTC. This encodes CSVEWQGRNYGYTF.